This paragraph covers one TCR beta chain sequence. What it binds is not known. This sample was included in a study of CD8+CD57+ T cells in acquired aplastic anemia. The study's findings and limits: Patients and controls shared roughly 31 CD8+ CDR3 sequences, highly expressed in patients.

The TCR beta profiling, which covered VDJ combination and CDR3 sequence, was carried out using genomic DNA as the template. One entry per CDR3 protein results from TCRdb running MiXCR on the reads. This sample has about 110,000 distinct CDR3 sequences, with approximately 48% found just once. The CDR3 has 14 residues. CDR1 and CDR2 (germline): MGHRA, YSYEKL. The ends lost 3 bases at V and 5 bases at J; junction bases unmatched: 3. Sequenced: sorted CD4+, CD8+, or CD8+CD57+ T cells (not recorded which) from PBMCs. The V gene is TRBV4-1, the J gene TRBJ1-2; TRBD1 aligns across 10 bases. This receptor was identified in a human donor in good health, serving as a control. The CDR3: CASSQTGQGYGYTF. The CDR3 DNA reads as TGCGCCAGCAGCCAGACGGGACAGGGGTATGGCTACACCTTC.